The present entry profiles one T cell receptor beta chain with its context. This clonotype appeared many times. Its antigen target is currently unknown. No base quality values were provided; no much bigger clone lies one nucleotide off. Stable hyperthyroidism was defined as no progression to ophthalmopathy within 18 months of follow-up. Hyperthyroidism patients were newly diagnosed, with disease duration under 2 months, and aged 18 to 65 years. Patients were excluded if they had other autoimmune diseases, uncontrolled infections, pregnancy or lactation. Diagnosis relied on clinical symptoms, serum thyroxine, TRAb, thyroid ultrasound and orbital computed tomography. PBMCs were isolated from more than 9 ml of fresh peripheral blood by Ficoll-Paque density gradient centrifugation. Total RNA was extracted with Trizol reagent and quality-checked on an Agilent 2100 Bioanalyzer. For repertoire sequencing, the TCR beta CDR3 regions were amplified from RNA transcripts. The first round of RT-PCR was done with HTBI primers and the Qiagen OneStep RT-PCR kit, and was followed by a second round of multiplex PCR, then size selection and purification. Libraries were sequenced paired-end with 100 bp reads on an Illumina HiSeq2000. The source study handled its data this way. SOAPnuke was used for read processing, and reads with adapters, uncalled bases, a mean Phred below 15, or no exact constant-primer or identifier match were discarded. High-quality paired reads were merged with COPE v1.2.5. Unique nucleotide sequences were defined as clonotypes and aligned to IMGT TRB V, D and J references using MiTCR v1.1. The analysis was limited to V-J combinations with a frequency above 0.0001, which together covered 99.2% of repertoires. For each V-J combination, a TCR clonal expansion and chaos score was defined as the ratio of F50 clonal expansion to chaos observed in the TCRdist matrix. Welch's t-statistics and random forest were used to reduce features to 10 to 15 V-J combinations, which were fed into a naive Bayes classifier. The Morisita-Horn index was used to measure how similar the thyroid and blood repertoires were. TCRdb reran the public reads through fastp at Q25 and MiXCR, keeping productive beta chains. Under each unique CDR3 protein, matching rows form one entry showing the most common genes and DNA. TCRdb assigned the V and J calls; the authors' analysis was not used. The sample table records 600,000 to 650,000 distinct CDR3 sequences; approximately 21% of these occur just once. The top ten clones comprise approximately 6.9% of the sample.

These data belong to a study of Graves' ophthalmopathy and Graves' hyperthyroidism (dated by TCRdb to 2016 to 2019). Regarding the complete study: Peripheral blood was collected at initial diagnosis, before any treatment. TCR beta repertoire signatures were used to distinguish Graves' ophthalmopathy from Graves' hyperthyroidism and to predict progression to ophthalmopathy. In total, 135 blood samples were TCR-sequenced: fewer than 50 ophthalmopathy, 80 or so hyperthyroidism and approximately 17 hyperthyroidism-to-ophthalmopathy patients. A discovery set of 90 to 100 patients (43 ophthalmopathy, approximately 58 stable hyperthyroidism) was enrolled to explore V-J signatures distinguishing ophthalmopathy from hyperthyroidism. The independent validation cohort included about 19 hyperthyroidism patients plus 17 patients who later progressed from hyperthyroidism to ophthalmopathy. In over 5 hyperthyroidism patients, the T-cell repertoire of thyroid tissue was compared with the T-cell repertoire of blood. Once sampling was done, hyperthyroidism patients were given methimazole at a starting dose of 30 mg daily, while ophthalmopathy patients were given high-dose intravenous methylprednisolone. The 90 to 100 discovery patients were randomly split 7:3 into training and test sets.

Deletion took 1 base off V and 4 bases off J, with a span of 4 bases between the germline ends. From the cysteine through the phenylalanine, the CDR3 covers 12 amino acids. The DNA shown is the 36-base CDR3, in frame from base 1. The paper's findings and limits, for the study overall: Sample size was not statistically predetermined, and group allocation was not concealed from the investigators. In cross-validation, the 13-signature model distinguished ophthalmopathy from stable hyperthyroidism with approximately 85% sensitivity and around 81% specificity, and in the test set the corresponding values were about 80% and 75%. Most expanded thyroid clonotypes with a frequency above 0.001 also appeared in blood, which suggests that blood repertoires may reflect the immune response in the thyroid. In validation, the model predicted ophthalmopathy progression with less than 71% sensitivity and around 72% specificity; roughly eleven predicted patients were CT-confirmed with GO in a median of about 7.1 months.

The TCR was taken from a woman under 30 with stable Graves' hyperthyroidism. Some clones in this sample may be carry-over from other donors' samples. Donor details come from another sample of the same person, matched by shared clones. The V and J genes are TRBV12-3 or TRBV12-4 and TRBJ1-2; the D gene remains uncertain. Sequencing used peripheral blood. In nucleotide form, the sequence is TGTGCCAGCAGTTTAGAGGCCTATGGCTACACCTTC. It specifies CASSLEAYGYTF.